Shown below are 25 T cell receptor beta chains from a single sample sequenced in a study of CD8+ T cells in alopecia areata. Following extraction, RNA underwent reverse transcription to cDNA, which served as the sequencing template. Only in-frame clones appear in the TCRdb table, and some are missing; sequencing was by immunoSEQ multiplex PCR. The sample yields under 20,000 clones, without any singletons. The authors sorted pooled cutaneous lymph node cells using CD4, CD8alpha, NKG2D, NKG2ACE and other markers. The sequencing input was CD8+ T cells sorted from a lymph node. These receptors were obtained from a C3H/HeJ mouse with alopecia areata. MHC haplotype of the mouse line: H2-k.

Remarks on this clone: Gene names refer to mouse genes. The read terminates 4 residues ahead of where the CDR3 ends, so the germline J gene completes it. This chain links TRBV5 with TRBJ2-3; 11 bases line up with TRBD1. This CDR3 contains 15 residues. The ends lost 1 base at V and 4 bases at J; junction bases unmatched: 1. Per germline, CDR1 LGHNA and CDR2 YNLKQL (reference sequence). The part of the CDR3 DNA that was read is TGTGCCAGCAGCCAAGGGACAGGGGGCACAGAA. Amino acids: CASSQGTGGTE. The complete CDR3 sequence is CASSQGTGGTETLYF.

This clone was detected ten times or more. At residue 11, the TCRdb protein departs from the DNA translation, so the protein shown here was derived from the DNA itself. Gene names refer to mouse genes. With the read ending 3 residues before the CDR3 end, the germline J gene is used to fill in that end. The chain joins TRBV19 to TRBJ1-6; TRBD1 matches 9 bases. TRBJ1-6 is an ORF, and what it does is uncertain. Germline V gives CDR1 FNHDT, CDR2 SITEND (reference sequence). V shed 4 bases, J shed 7 bases, and the junction held 3 bases outside the gene matches. This CDR3 comprises 14 residues. The CDR3 bases that were read are TGTGCCAGCAGTGGACAGGGGAGGAATTCGCCC. Translation gives CASSGQGRNSP. The whole CDR3 reads CASSGQGRNSPLYF.

This clone was counted between two and nine times. Genes and germline are mouse. The DNA ends 4 residues before the CDR3 does, and the rest of the CDR3 is filled in from the germline J gene. The chain combines TRBV13-1 with TRBJ2-7, with no clear D. The germline gives CDR1 NSHNY, CDR2 SYGAGN. The CDR3 covers 10 residues. The sequenced CDR3 bases are TGTGCCAGCAGTTCTTAT. Translated, it gives CASSSY. The whole CDR3 is CASSSYEQYF.

This clone showed up many times. The genes and germline here are from mouse. The read terminates 4 residues ahead of where the CDR3 ends, so the germline J gene completes it. The chain is built from TRBV1 and TRBJ2-3; the D gene is possibly TRBD1 (6 bases). The V gene's germline CDR1 is NSQYPW and CDR2 LRSPGD (reference sequence). This CDR3 comprises 16 residues. The V and J ends lost 5 bases and 0 bases respectively, with 15 bases between them. The sequenced CDR3 bases are TGCACCTGCAGTTCCGAGCTTCAGGGGAGTGCAGAA. This gives the protein CTCSSELQGSAE. The full CDR3 protein reads CTCSSELQGSAETLYF.

This clone was recorded many times. Mouse germline and gene names are used. Read sequence stops 4 residues before the CDR3 end, and the germline J gene provides the missing end. The genes are TRBV26 and TRBJ2-3, with a possible D match to TRBD1 (5 bases). Trimming stripped 9 bases from V and 0 bases from J, with 10 bases between. Germline V gene lookup returns CDR1 KGHPV and CDR2 FQNQEV (reference sequence). The CDR3 consists of 13 residues. This CDR3 is CARNQGSAETLYF. CDR3 bases read: TGTGCCAGAAATCAGGGTAGTGCAGAA. The variable domain in full, completed from reference TRBV26 and TRBJ2-3, reads NSKVIQTPRYLVKGQGQKAKMRCIPEKGHPVVFWYQQNKNNEFKFLINFQNQEVLQQIDMTEKRFSAECPSNSPCSLEIQSSEAGDSALYLCARNQGSAETLYFGSGTRLTVL.

This clone was detected many times. The germline and genes are mouse ones. The read is 4 residues too short to cover the CDR3 end, so that end is filled in from the germline J gene. Other DNA sequences within the sample encode an identical CDR3. This rearrangement joins TRBV19 to TRBJ2-1, with 10 bases aligning to TRBD2. Germline V CDR1 and CDR2: FNHDT, SITEND (reference sequence). This CDR3 has 16 amino acids. V trimming: 0 bases; J trimming: 1 base; junction bases outside the gene matches: 1. This CDR3 is CASSIDWGGNYAEQFF. The CDR3 bases that were read are TGTGCCAGCAGTATAGACTGGGGGGGGAACTATGCT.

A word on this clone: Genes and germline come from the mouse. Partial CDR3 DNA: TGTGCCAACAGCGAACGCAGTTAT. The encoded protein is CANSERSY. The entire CDR3 is CANSERSYEQYF. The chain is built from TRBV13-3 and TRBJ2-7; D gene ambiguous. The read stops 4 residues short of the end of the CDR3; the missing end is completed from the germline J gene. The CDR3 totals 12 residues. In germline, CDR1 is NNHDY, CDR2 SYVADS.

This clone has more than one count but fewer than ten. Gene names are the mouse ones. The read ends 4 residues shy of where the CDR3 ends; the end is completed using the germline J gene. The chain combines TRBV29 with TRBJ2-5; 9 nucleotides line up with TRBD1. The CDR3 loop spans 15 amino acids. V was pared by 5 bases and J by 1 base, with 4 bases of the junction left unmatched. Germline V gives CDR1 MSHET, CDR2 SYDVDS. The CDR3 sequence is CASSRDREDQDTQYF. The DNA read from the CDR3 is TGTGCTAGCAGTAGGGACAGGGAAGACCAAGAC.

This clone was recorded a few times. Genes and germline come from the mouse. From the germline J gene comes the end of the CDR3, since the read stops 4 residues before it. The chain uses TRBV3 and TRBJ2-7; 10 positions agree with TRBD2. CDR1 is SNHLY and CDR2 is FYNGKV in the germline V gene (reference sequence). The CDR3 sequence is 16 residues long. This CDR3 reads CASSLTATGGLYEQYF. The sequenced part of the CDR3 DNA is TGTGCCAGCAGCTTAACGGCGACTGGGGGGTTGTAT. Complete variable domain (other parts from reference TRBV3 and TRBJ2-7): GPKVLQIPSHQIIDMGQMVTLNCDPVSNHLYFYWYKQILGQQMEFLVNFYNGKVMEKSKLFKDQFSVERPDGSYFTLKIQPTALEDSAVYFCASSLTATGGLYEQYFGPGTRLTVL.

Concerning this clone: The genes are named according to mouse. With the read ending 4 residues before the CDR3 end, the germline J gene is used to fill in that end. The chain combines TRBV17 with TRBJ2-3; the match to TRBD1 covers 11 bases. The junction had 4 bases not matched to a gene; V was cut back by 5 bases and J by 0 bases. Germline CDR1 MNHDT, CDR2 YYDKIL. The CDR3 extends over 16 amino acids. CDR3 sequence: CASSGDRGSSAETLYF. The CDR3 bases that were read are TGTGCTAGCAGTGGGGACAGGGGGTCTAGTGCAGAA.

This clone was found a few times. Gene names are the mouse ones. The read ends 4 residues early relative to the CDR3; the germline J gene fills the gap. V usage is TRBV13-3 and J usage is TRBJ2-4; 7 bases agree with TRBD1. In germline, CDR1 is NNHDY, CDR2 SYVADS. This CDR3 region has 11 residues. The CDR3 loop reads CATGQKNTLYF. The covered CDR3 bases are TGTGCCACGGGACAGAAAAAC.

A remark on this clone: The gene names here belong to mouse. Read coverage stops 4 residues before the CDR3 terminus; the germline J gene supplies the remainder. The genes are TRBV13-3 and TRBJ2-2; 8 nucleotides agree with TRBD2. Germline CDR1 and CDR2: NNHDY and SYVADS. This CDR3 region has 17 residues. Trimming at V came to 2 bases and at J to 0 bases, leaving 6 bases not matched to a gene. This CDR3 reads CASSEGGGVPNTGQLYF. The sequenced CDR3 bases are TGTGCCAGCAGTGAAGGTGGGGGGGTACCAAACACCGGG. Variable domain in full (rest from reference TRBV13-3 and TRBJ2-2): EAAVTQSPRSKVAVTGGKVTLSCHQTNNHDYMYWYRQDTGHGLRLIHYSYVADSTEKGDIPDGYKASRPSQENFSLILELASLSQTAVYFCASSEGGGVPNTGQLYFGEGSKLTVL.

This clone was counted a few times. Gene names and germline refer to mouse. The read is 4 residues too short to cover the CDR3 end, so that end is filled in from the germline J gene. V and J are TRBV1 and TRBJ1-2; a possible D gene is TRBD1 (6 bases). CDR3 length: 14 residues. Trimming removed 4 bases from V and 1 base from J, with 10 bases in between. Germline V gene sequence: CDR1 NSQYPW, CDR2 LRSPGD (reference sequence). The CDR3 here is CTCSVQGENSDYTF. The CDR3 bases that were read are TGCACCTGCAGTGTACAGGGAGAAAACTCC.

The table lists this clone with many counts. Mouse gene names apply. The read finishes 4 residues shy of the CDR3 end, and the germline J gene is used to complete it. The chain carries TRBV13-3 and TRBJ1-2; TRBD1 is a possible D gene (5 bases). Germline values: CDR1 NNHDY, CDR2 SYVADS. CDR3 size: 14 residues. Trimming cost V 1 base and J 3 bases, with 10 bases left between them. CDR3: CASSDPGRDSDYTF. The part of the CDR3 DNA that was read is TGTGCCAGCAGTGATCCAGGGAGGGACTCC.

Remarks on this clone: Gene and germline names: mouse. The CDR3 end is not reached by the read, which stops 4 residues before it; the germline J gene fills it in. The gene calls are TRBV19 and TRBJ1-4, with a tentative D call TRBD1 (6 bases). CDR1 is FNHDT and CDR2 is SITEND in the germline V gene (reference sequence). Trimming pared 5 bases from V and 0 bases from J, leaving 14 bases between. The CDR3 is 16 amino acids. CDR3 loop: CASRSGTQISNERLFF. The DNA read from the CDR3 is TGTGCCAGCAGATCCGGGACACAGATTTCCAACGAA.

A few counts support this clone. Mouse gene names and germline throughout. The sequence runs out 4 residues before the end of the CDR3; the remainder is reconstructed from the germline J gene. The V call is TRBV13-1, the J call TRBJ2-7; the match to TRBD2 covers 9 bases. Unmatched junction bases numbered 5, after V lost 1 base and J lost 3 bases. This CDR3 has 15 residues. Germline V gene lookup returns CDR1 NSHNY and CDR2 SYGAGN. The sequenced part of the CDR3 DNA is TGTGCCAGCAGTGATTTCCGGACTGGGGACTAT. Encoded protein: CASSDFRTGDY. The whole CDR3 is CASSDFRTGDYEQYF.

Comments on this clone: The database protein in TCRdb disagrees with the DNA translation at residue 12; the sequence shown here was translated from the DNA. Genes and germline are mouse. The sequenced fragment ends 3 residues before the CDR3 boundary, so the rest is inferred from the germline J gene. The rearrangement links TRBV19 to TRBJ1-3; 11 bases line up with TRBD1. Trimming took 6 bases from V and 2 from J; bases not matched to a gene: 4. The CDR3 is 15 residues long. CDR1 is FNHDT, CDR2 SITEND, per germline (reference sequence). The CDR3 loop is CASTPGQGAGNTLYF. The sequenced part of the CDR3 DNA is TGTGCCAGCACCCCGGGACAGGGGGCTGGAAATACG.

The table lists this clone with many counts. Gene names refer to mouse genes. Read sequence stops 4 residues before the CDR3 end, and the germline J gene provides the missing end. The chain couples TRBV14 to TRBJ2-1; 12 bases line up with TRBD2. Trimming at V came to 5 bases and at J to 3 bases, leaving 6 bases not matched to a gene. The CDR3 has 16 residues. From germline, CDR1 is SGHDT and CDR2 FRDEAV. CDR3 DNA, as far as it was read: TGTGCCAGCAGCCGCGGGACTGGGGGGACCTATGCT. It yields the protein CASSRGTGGTYA. The CDR3, in full, reads CASSRGTGGTYAEQFF.

Concerning this clone: Genes and germline are mouse. The missing CDR3 end, 4 residues past where the read stops, is filled in from the germline J gene. This chain links TRBV19 with TRBJ2-7; no firm D call. CDR1 is FNHDT and CDR2 is SITEND in the germline V gene (reference sequence). The CDR3 covers 12 residues. The CDR3 sequence is CASPDTPYEQYF. The sequenced CDR3 bases are TGTGCCAGCCCCGACACCCCTTAT.

A word on this clone: The gene names here belong to mouse. The missing CDR3 end, 4 residues past where the read stops, is filled in from the germline J gene. This chain uses TRBV3 with TRBJ2-1; D remains ambiguous. This CDR3 comprises 15 residues. The V and J ends lost 0 bases and 0 bases respectively, with 6 bases between them. Germline V lookup: CDR1 SNHLY, CDR2 FYNGKV (reference sequence). The CDR3 spells CASSLAGNNYAEQFF. The covered CDR3 bases are TGTGCCAGCAGCTTAGCTGGGAATAACTATGCT.

This clone occurred a few times. Gene names follow the mouse nomenclature. The DNA ends 4 residues before the CDR3 does, and the rest of the CDR3 is filled in from the germline J gene. This rearrangement joins TRBV13-1 to TRBJ1-2, with a possible D match to TRBD1 (6 bases). V lost 0 bases and J lost 0, with 9 bases in between. Germline V gene lookup returns CDR1 NSHNY and CDR2 SYGAGN. The CDR3 loop spans 15 amino acids. Incomplete CDR3 DNA: TGTGCCAGCAGTGATGCGTACAGGGCAAACTCC. It encodes CASSDAYRANS. The CDR3 in full is CASSDAYRANSDYTF.

This clone appeared many times. Each gene name is a mouse one. The read ends 4 residues shy of where the CDR3 ends; the end is completed using the germline J gene. J is TRBJ1-1 and V is TRBV13-3, with D possibly TRBD1 on 5 matching bases. In germline, CDR1 is NNHDY, CDR2 SYVADS. CDR3 size: 13 residues. The CDR3 DNA, read in part, is TGTGCCAGCAGTGATGCAGGGAGGGCA. It encodes CASSDAGRA. The whole CDR3 sequence is CASSDAGRAEVFF.

This clone showed up many times. The listed genes are named as in mouse. Coverage ceases 4 residues before the CDR3 finishes, and the germline J gene fills in the end. This rearrangement joins TRBV13-3 to TRBJ2-1; 8 bases align to TRBD1. V shed 7 bases and J 4 bases; nucleotides not matched to a gene: 4. Germline values: CDR1 NNHDY, CDR2 SYVADS. This CDR3 has 13 amino acids. CDR3 loop: CASSRDRYAEQFF. CDR3 DNA (partial): TGTGCCAGCTCCCGGGACAGGTATGCT.

This clone was detected only a few times. Here the gene names and germline are mouse. The CDR3 end lies 4 residues beyond the end of the read and is filled in from the germline J gene. This rearrangement joins TRBV19 to TRBJ2-3; D might be TRBD1 (5 bases). The length of the CDR3 is 15 residues. With 0 bases removed from V and 0 bases from J, the gap between germline ends came to 8 bases. The germline CDR1 and CDR2 sequences are FNHDT and SITEND (reference sequence). CDR3 DNA (partial): TGTGCCAGCAGTATAGCTCAGGGAAGTGCAGAA. It translates to CASSIAQGSAE. In full, the CDR3 reads CASSIAQGSAETLYF.

This clone is labeled medium-sized. Gene names and germline refer to mouse. From the germline J gene comes the end of the CDR3, since the read stops 4 residues before it. J is TRBJ2-1 and V is TRBV1, with D perhaps TRBD2 (7 bases). The CDR3 spans 14 residues. Trimming pared 3 bases from V and 4 bases from J, leaving 10 bases between. The germline V gene encodes CDR1 NSQYPW and CDR2 LRSPGD (reference sequence). CDR3 in amino acids: CTCSARGAYAEQFF. CDR3 DNA, as far as it was read: TGCACCTGCAGTGCTAGGGGGGCTTATGCT.